The rows below give T cell receptor beta chains drawn from one sample of a study of control samples from healthy donors and cancer patients. Libraries were prepared by immunoSEQ multiplex PCR; TCRdb keeps only in-frame clonotypes and omits some of them. The top ten hold roughly 1.2% of the sample, which has under 75,000 clones, about nine tenths seen once. Sequencing was done on a sample of PBMCs. The source is a woman aged 45-65 years with colorectal cancer. CDR3s include the opening cysteine and the closing phenylalanine or tryptophan. Fields, in order: J gene, V gene, CDR3 protein.

TRBJ2-7,TRBV2,CASSELFETYEQYF
TRBJ1-6,TRBV7-2,CASSLDQSTDRAPLHF
TRBJ1-1,TRBV19,CASSRGGTAVPEAFF
TRBJ2-4,TRBV19,CASSFGQKNIQYF
TRBJ2-7,TRBV6-5,CASSYSRFGDGYEQYF
TRBJ1-5,TRBV9,CASSGQGPGNQPQHF
TRBJ1-2,TRBV29-1,CSVESRFGGYTF
TRBJ1-4,TRBV30,CAWSAESGGEKLFF
TRBJ1-2,TRBV19,CASSRTGTGGDGYTF
TRBJ2-5,TRBV7-2,CASSVPGQETQYF
TRBJ2-1,TRBV19,CASSILYRGNEQFF
TRBJ2-7,TRBV5-1,CASSSSGTANYEQYF
TRBJ1-6,TRBV30,CAWSVRSGTDGSPLHF
TRBJ2-1,TRBV19,CASSIRTSGGNNEQFF
TRBJ2-7,TRBV18,CASSPPTRGPYEQYF
TRBJ2-7,TRBV5-4,CASSLRHRGSYEQYF
TRBJ1-1,TRBV12-3/TRBV12-4,CASSWDRVEAFF
TRBJ2-7,TRBV21-1,CASSKDRSVEQYF
TRBJ2-2,TRBV5-1,CASSLPAGGTGELFF
TRBJ2-5,TRBV28,CASRLAGDETQYF
TRBJ1-1,TRBV19,CASSLRASNTEAFF
TRBJ1-2,TRBV12-3/TRBV12-4,CASSFGTNYGYTF
TRBJ1-2,TRBV7-8,CASSPRGDYGYTF
TRBJ2-2,TRBV2,CASSLTDTGELFF
TRBJ2-7,TRBV19,CASSGTSGSYEQYF
TRBJ2-4,TRBV6-1,CASSEAAGIQYF
TRBJ1-2,TRBV9,CASSVGHTGVSSGYTF
TRBJ2-5,TRBV10-2,CASSVDPLAGEFRETQYF
TRBJ2-3,TRBV19,CASSIQGTGTQYF
TRBJ1-1,TRBV5-1,CASSLNKDTEAFF
TRBJ1-2,TRBV2,CASSEGTGPNYGYTF
TRBJ1-5,TRBV6-5,CASSYGPNQPQHF
TRBJ2-3,TRBV5-8,CASHRTRGDTQYF
TRBJ2-5,TRBV5-6,CASSFGGLETQYF
TRBJ2-7,TRBV7-9,CASSPGTPLPPYEQYF
TRBJ1-1,TRBV6-5,CASRGTGMVNTEAFF
TRBJ2-1,TRBV14,CASSQTSGGYNEQFF
TRBJ2-1,TRBV5-1,CASSWTSGGSSYNEQFF
TRBJ1-6,TRBV2,CASSAGGSTLHF
TRBJ1-2,TRBV6-1,CASSEQLYGYTF
TRBJ1-4,TRBV3-1/TRBV3-2,CASSGPNEKLFF